Below, one T cell receptor (beta chain) is given with its context. Its specific antigen is unknown. One base away there is no much larger clone; base qualities are not given. Using the immunoSEQ assay, TCRB CDR3 regions were amplified from 1.5 to 2 micrograms of genomic DNA, or from all available DNA when less than that was on hand. Multiplex PCR used 60 forward primers for TCR V beta segments and 13 reverse primers for J beta segments. Synthetic control templates were spiked into each sample at limiting dilution to estimate reads per starting template. Reads of 87 bp were generated by sequencing on the Illumina HiSeq System. The source study handled its data this way. PCR and sequencing errors were removed by a nearest neighbor algorithm that merged closely related sequences. TCR overlap was measured as the percentage of unique tumor TCR beta sequences also present in the same patient's peripheral blood. TCRdb provides this immuneACCESS table in a form limited to in-frame rearrangements. Some clones are lacking; in checked studies, under half of them reflect an unresolved V gene, and why the rest are absent is not known. The V and J calls and clone size were taken over from that table, and D and trimming were inferred from the DNA. The sample contains 72,000 or so clones, roughly 84% of them found a single time. The top ten constitute 2% to 2.5% of the sample.

These data are taken from a study of glioma-infiltrating T cells after dendritic cell vaccination (dated by TCRdb to about 2016). Some background on the complete study: The cohort comprised about 15 glioblastoma patients from Phase I and II dendritic cell vaccination trials, 9 newly diagnosed and 6 with recurrent disease. Between 2003 and 2012, the patients were given dendritic cell vaccination pulsed with autologous tumor lysate. To make the vaccine, monocyte-derived dendritic cells were cultured for 6 to 8 days with IL-4 and GM-CSF and then pulsed overnight with autologous tumor lysate. Three intradermal dendritic cell vaccine injections were administered to patients at biweekly intervals in the arm below the axilla. In glioblastoma patients vaccinated with dendritic cells, deep sequencing of TCR beta CDR3 regions served to measure the amount of tumor-infiltrating lymphocytes and to compare repertoires between tumor and blood. TCR sequencing metrics, including TIL content and tumor-blood repertoire overlap, were correlated with survival after dendritic cell vaccination.

V is pared back by 7 bases and J by 2 bases, with 8 bases lying between the germline termini. CDR1 SNHLY and CDR2 FYNNEI were looked up in the germline V gene. The CDR3 sequence holds 12 residues, the cysteine and phenylalanine included. Left in the record is the CDR3 DNA by itself, 36 bases read in frame from the first base. Explained via the paper, the time point label denotes: after dendritic cell vaccination, including at tumor progression/relapse. Patients were selected on the basis of adequate residual fresh-frozen tumor tissue and more than two years of available survival data. None of the glioblastoma patients carried an isocitrate dehydrogenase mutation, although molecular status otherwise varied. PBMC were collected before vaccination, two weeks after the third vaccination, and at tumor progression if progression occurred. The Qiagen DNeasy Blood extraction Kit was used to extract genomic DNA.

The full study reports these points: Longer time to progression and overall survival after dendritic cell vaccination were predicted by higher estimated pretreatment TIL content. The three-group TCR overlap response model was characterized as speculative, and prospective validation of the model was stated to be required. No direct relationship between TCR clonality and survival was found, suggesting that a diverse polyclonal response may matter. The cohort was small and heterogeneous, with few patients having full blood and tumor sets and even fewer initial-recurrent tumor pairs.

This sample comprised blood, obtained after dendritic cell vaccination. The chain is encoded by TRBV2 joined to TRBJ2-5; the D region possibly corresponds to TRBD2 (5 bases align). This receptor was identified in a human donor with glioblastoma. The sequence in DNA is TGTGCCAGCATCTCGGGACAAGAGACCCAGTACTTC. Its protein is CASISGQETQYF.